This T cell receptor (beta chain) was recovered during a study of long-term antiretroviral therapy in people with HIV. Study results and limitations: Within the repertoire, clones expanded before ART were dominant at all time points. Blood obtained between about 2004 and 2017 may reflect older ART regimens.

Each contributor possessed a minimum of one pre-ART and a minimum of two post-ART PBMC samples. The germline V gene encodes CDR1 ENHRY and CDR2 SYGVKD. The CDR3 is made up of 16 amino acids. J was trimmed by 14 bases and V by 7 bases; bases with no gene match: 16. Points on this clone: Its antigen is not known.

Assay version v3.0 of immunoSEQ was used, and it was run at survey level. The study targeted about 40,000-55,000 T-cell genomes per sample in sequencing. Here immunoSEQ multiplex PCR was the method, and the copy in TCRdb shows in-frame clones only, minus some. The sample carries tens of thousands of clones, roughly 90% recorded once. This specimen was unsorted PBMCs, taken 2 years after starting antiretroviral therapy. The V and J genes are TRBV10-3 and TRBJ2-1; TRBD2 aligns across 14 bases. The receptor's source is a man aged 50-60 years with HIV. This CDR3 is CAIKLGTSGGTLREFF. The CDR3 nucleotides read TGTGCCATCAAACTCGGGACTAGCGGGGGCACCCTGCGGGAGTTCTTC.